This T cell receptor (beta chain) was found in a study of somatic mutations in cytotoxic T cells in rheumatoid arthritis. Regarding the study as a whole: Exceedance of 20% of CD8+ cells by the largest CD8+ clone occurred in about an eighth of the roughly 60 patients.

This clone was observed a single time. What it recognizes is unknown. Only in-frame clones appear in the TCRdb table, and some are missing; sequencing was by immunoSEQ multiplex PCR. The sample consists of 15,000 to 20,000 clones, roughly 80% of them appearing once. Trimming pared 5 bases from V and 0 bases from J, leaving 20 bases between. The germline V gene encodes CDR1 MDHEN and CDR2 SYDVKM. The CDR3 sequence is 17 residues long. Sequencing input: CD8+ T cells sorted from blood. The sequence was obtained from an adult with rheumatoid arthritis. The rearrangement joins TRBV28 to TRBJ2-7; D unclear. The CDR3 DNA follows: TGTGCCAGCAGTCACCCCGAACACCTCACCTCCTCCTACGAGCAGTACTTC. Encoded protein: CASSHPEHLTSSYEQYF.